This TCR beta chain was captured by sequencing in a study of beta chain features in type 1 diabetes. About the research overall: Cell yields, age and gender were similar between patients and healthy donors.

In this sample, this clone turned up a few times. Its antigen is as yet unknown. The study's findings and limits: Whether TCRB rearrangement is influenced by HLA type was left unresolved in this analysis. Patients with Type 1 diabetes showed moderately but significantly shorter TCRB CDR3s in all four CD4+ subsets. The similarity of naive, central memory and Treg TCRB repertoires appeared greater among patients than among healthy donors.

As every portion of the isolated RNA was reverse transcribed, the sequencing read expressed TCRB transcripts. About 3.5 million reads per sample on average were obtained from naive, central memory and regulatory T cell samples. The table came from immunoSEQ multiplex PCR; TCRdb's copy has only in-frame clones and leaves some out. The sample gives approximately 140,000 clones, 7.5% to 9.5% of which show up once; approximately 0.7% is in the top ten. Trimming pared 4 bases from V and 7 bases from J, leaving 21 bases between. Germline values: CDR1 SQVTM, CDR2 ANQGSEA. This CDR3 contains 15 residues. The V gene is TRBV29-1, the J gene TRBJ2-3, with a tentative D call TRBD2 (7 bases). The sample taken for sequencing was central memory CD4+ T cells from blood. The sequence was collected from a man aged 30 to 39 with type 1 diabetes. CDR3 in amino acids: CSVAYKGGKLNTQYF. The CDR3 region has the DNA TGCAGCGTTGCTTACAAGGGGGGGAAGTTAAATACGCAGTATTTT.